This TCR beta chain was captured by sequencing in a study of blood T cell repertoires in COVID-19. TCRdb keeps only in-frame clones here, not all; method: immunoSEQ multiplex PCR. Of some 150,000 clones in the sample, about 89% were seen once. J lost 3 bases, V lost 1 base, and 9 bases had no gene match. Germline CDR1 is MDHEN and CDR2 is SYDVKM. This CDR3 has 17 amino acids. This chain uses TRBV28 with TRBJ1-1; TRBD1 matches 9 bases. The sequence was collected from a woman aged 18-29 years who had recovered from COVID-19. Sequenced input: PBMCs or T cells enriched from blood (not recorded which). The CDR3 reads CASSLSPQTGGHTEAFF. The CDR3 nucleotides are TGTGCCAGCAGTTTATCCCCACAAACAGGGGGCCACACTGAAGCTTTCTTT. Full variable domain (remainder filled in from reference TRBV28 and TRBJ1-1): DVKVTQSSRYLVKRTGEKVFLECVQDMDHENMFWYRQDPGLGLRLIYFSYDVKMKEKGDIPEGYSVSREKKERFSLILESASTNQTSMYLCASSLSPQTGGHTEAFFGQGTRLTVV.